Below are 30 T cell receptor beta chains sequenced from a single sample in a study of CD8 T cells in Susac syndrome. Reverse transcription of roughly 0.45 to 1 ug RNA was carried out with random hexamers. One entry per CDR3 protein results from TCRdb running MiXCR on the immunoSEQ multiplex PCR reads. This table has roughly 120,000 distinct CDR3 sequences, more than 85% appearing once. Sequencing was carried out using CD4+ T cells from PBMCs. These receptors all stem from a human donor with multiple sclerosis.

The chain recombines TRBV4-2 with TRBJ2-5; D is unresolved. The CDR3 is 13 residues long. Trimming removed 4 bases at V and 5 bases at J, with 11 bases between. The germline CDR1 and CDR2 sequences are LGHNA and YNFKEQ. CDR3 residues: CASSLHPGETQYF. CDR3 nucleotides: TGTGCCAGCAGCCTTCACCCTGGGGAGACCCAGTACTTC.

The chain combines TRBV27 with TRBJ1-6; D is possibly TRBD1 (6 bases). The ends were cut back, 3 bases at V and 6 bases at J, with 9 bases in the middle. Germline V gene lookup returns CDR1 MNHEY and CDR2 SMNVEV (reference sequence). The CDR3 has 14 amino acids. CDR3 sequence: CASSLFRGNSPLHF. The CDR3 DNA sequence: TGTGCCAGCAGTTTGTTCAGGGGTAATTCACCCCTCCACTTT.

This chain connects TRBV3-1 to TRBJ2-3; a possible D gene is TRBD1 (5 bases). Germline CDR1 is LGHDT and CDR2 is YNNKEL (reference sequence). The CDR3 is 14 amino acids. V was trimmed by 2 bases and J by 2 bases, leaving 8 bases between them. This CDR3 is CASSQRGTTDTQYF. CDR3 nucleotides: TGTGCCAGCAGCCAAAGGGGAACCACAGATACGCAGTATTTT.

The chain couples TRBV28 to TRBJ1-1; 7 bases are a match to TRBD1. V lost 7 bases and J lost 10; bases outside the gene matches: 18. The germline gives CDR1 MDHEN, CDR2 SYDVKM. The CDR3 has 15 amino acids. The CDR3 here is CASTLGGQGGRAAFF. The CDR3 DNA reads TGTGCCAGCACCCTCGGCGGTCAGGGGGGACGGGCAGCTTTCTTT.

The rearrangement joins TRBV27 to TRBJ2-7; 9 bases line up with TRBD1. The CDR3 has 13 amino acids. V lost 10 bases, J lost 3 bases, and 7 bases stayed unmatched. From germline, CDR1 is MNHEY and CDR2 SMNVEV (reference sequence). The CDR3 DNA follows: TGTGCCACTAAGTCGGGACAGGGCTACGAGCAGTACTTC. Residues: CATKSGQGYEQYF.

The V and J genes are TRBV3-1 and TRBJ2-5; the D is unclear. CDR3 size: 12 residues. Germline V gene data show CDR1 as LGHDT and CDR2 as YNNKEL (reference sequence). The germline V and J ends were trimmed by 3 bases and 10 bases, with 12 bases remaining between them. The CDR3 DNA reads TGTGCCAGCAGCCATCTTGAAAGCCACCAGTACTTC. This translates into CASSHLESHQYF.

The J gene is TRBJ2-1, the V gene TRBV9; D is perhaps TRBD2 (5 bases). V lost 7 bases and J lost 1, with 12 bases in between. Germline V gene data show CDR1 as SGDLS and CDR2 as YYNGEE. The CDR3 contains 14 residues. The CDR3 loop is CASSGSDSYNEQFF. DNA of the CDR3: TGTGCCAGCTCGGGGTCAGATTCCTACAATGAGCAGTTCTTC.

The chain joins TRBV29-1 to TRBJ1-1; possible D gene TRBD1, 5 bases. There are 13 residues in the CDR3. Trimming stripped 6 bases from V and 5 bases from J, with 16 bases between. Germline V gives CDR1 SQVTM, CDR2 ANQGSEA. CDR3 sequence: CSVIVRVGTEAFF. The CDR3 DNA sequence: TGCAGCGTGATTGTCAGGGTAGGAACTGAAGCTTTCTTT. The entire variable domain, with the rest obtained from reference TRBV29-1 and TRBJ1-1, is as follows: SAVISQKPSRDICQRGTSLTIQCQVDSQVTMMFWYRQQPGQSLTLIATANQGSEATYESGFVIDKFPISRPNLTFSTLTVSNMSPEDSSIYLCSVIVRVGTEAFFGQGTRLTVV.

The chain carries TRBV2 and TRBJ1-5; D is possibly TRBD1 (5 bases). The germline V gene has CDR1 SNHLY and CDR2 FYNNEI. CDR3 length: 13 amino acids. Trimming left V 5 bases short and J 3 bases short, with 8 bases between. The CDR3 region has the DNA TGTGCCAGCAGTCGGGACCACAATCAGCCCCAGCATTTT. As protein: CASSRDHNQPQHF.

The V gene is TRBV7-2, the J gene TRBJ2-7, with D uncertain. Germline assignment: CDR1 SGHTA and CDR2 FQGNSA. The CDR3 sequence is 15 residues long. V dropped 1 base and J dropped 2 bases, with 12 bases sitting between them. DNA for the CDR3: TGTGCCAGCAGCTTAGGAACTACCCTAGCCTACGAGCAGTACTTC. It is translated as CASSLGTTLAYEQYF.

V usage is TRBV7-9 and J usage is TRBJ1-2; maybe TRBD1 (5 bases). V was cut by 8 bases and J by 4 bases, with 14 bases left in between. The CDR3 totals 13 residues. Germline CDR1 is SEHNR and CDR2 is FQNEAQ (reference sequence). The CDR3 is CASHSQGTYGYTF. CDR3 DNA: TGTGCCAGCCACAGTCAGGGCACCTATGGCTACACCTTC.

This chain links TRBV2 with TRBJ2-5, with 8 bases aligning to TRBD2. The V gene's germline CDR1 is SNHLY and CDR2 FYNNEI. After removal of 9 bases from V and 4 bases from J, the junction contained 7 bases not matched to a gene. The CDR3 runs to 13 residues. The CDR3 spells CARNNGGAETQYF. The DNA of the CDR3 is TGTGCCAGGAATAACGGGGGGGCAGAGACCCAGTACTTC.

A single count supports this clonotype. The chain joins TRBV19 to TRBJ1-2, with D unresolved. This CDR3 has 13 amino acids. Trimming cost V 3 bases and J 8 bases, with 13 bases left between them. The V gene's germline CDR1 is LNHDA and CDR2 SQIVND (reference sequence). CDR3 nucleotide sequence: TGTGCCAGTAGTATGAGGACGGAGGAAGGCTACACCTTC. It yields the protein CASSMRTEEGYTF.

The chain has TRBV5-6 and TRBJ2-4; a weak D match, TRBD1 (6 bases). This CDR3 has 13 residues. V was trimmed by 5 bases and J by 7 bases, leaving 13 bases between them. CDR1 SGHDT and CDR2 YYEEEE come from the germline V gene. CDR3 nucleotides: TGTGCCAGCAGTCTGGACAGAGGGAACATTCAGTACTTC. Translating gives CASSLDRGNIQYF. Supplemented by reference TRBV5-6 and TRBJ2-4, the full variable domain reads DAGVTQSPTHLIKTRGQQVTLRCSPKSGHDTVSWYQQALGQGPQFIFQYYEEEERQRGNFPDRFSGHQFPNYSSELNVNALLLGDSALYLCASSLDRGNIQYFGAGTRLSVL.

The chain couples TRBV5-1 to TRBJ2-7; D not resolved. The germline V and J ends were trimmed by 4 bases and 0 bases, with 14 bases remaining between them. This CDR3 comprises 15 residues. Germline assignment: CDR1 SGHRS and CDR2 YFSETQ. CDR3 protein: CASSDAGRHSYEQYF. The CDR3 DNA reads as TGCGCCAGCAGCGACGCAGGACGCCACTCCTACGAGCAGTACTTC.

The V call is TRBV15, the J call TRBJ1-1; TRBD1 might be the D (6 bases). Germline V gene lookup returns CDR1 LNHNV and CDR2 YYDKDF (reference sequence). The CDR3 is made up of 14 amino acids. Trimming shortened V by 3 bases and J by 3 bases, and 11 bases separated the two germline ends. The CDR3 loop is CATSSPGGYTEAFF. The CDR3 region has the DNA TGTGCCACCAGCAGTCCCGGGGGCTACACTGAAGCTTTCTTT.

The J gene is TRBJ2-3, the V gene TRBV5-6, with TRBD2 matching 7 bases. The CDR3 totals 16 residues. CDR1 is SGHDT, CDR2 YYEEEE, per germline. With V trimmed by 7 bases and J by 4 bases, 15 bases remained unmatched. The CDR3 nucleotides read TGTGCCAGCCTAGGAGCGGGGTTGGTGTCGGCAGATACGCAGTATTTT. It specifies CASLGAGLVSADTQYF. The variable domain in full, with the rest retrieved from reference TRBV5-6 and TRBJ2-3, is DAGVTQSPTHLIKTRGQQVTLRCSPKSGHDTVSWYQQALGQGPQFIFQYYEEEERQRGNFPDRFSGHQFPNYSSELNVNALLLGDSALYLCASLGAGLVSADTQYFGPGTRLTVL.

The rearrangement links TRBV20-1 to TRBJ1-2, with D possibly TRBD1 on 5 matching bases. This CDR3 spans 13 amino acids. V was clipped by 3 bases and J by 5 bases, with 13 bases between them. CDR1 is DFQATT, CDR2 SNEGSKA, per germline (reference sequence). CDR3 nucleotide sequence: TGCAGTGCTAGGGCAGCCGGGGGATATGGCTACACCTTC. Translation gives CSARAAGGYGYTF.

The chain is built from TRBV18 and TRBJ2-7, with D perhaps TRBD2 (5 bases). There are 13 residues in the CDR3. With 2 bases removed from V and 0 bases from J, the gap between germline ends came to 5 bases. Looked up from germline, CDR1 is KGHSH and CDR2 is LQKENI. The CDR3 loop reads CASSPGSSYEQYF. In nucleotides, the CDR3 is TGTGCCAGCTCACCAGGGAGCTCCTACGAGCAGTACTTC.

J is TRBJ2-2 and V is TRBV11-2; the match to TRBD1 covers 10 bases. J gave up 7 bases and V 4 bases, and 9 bases lay outside the gene matches. The CDR3 length is 16 residues. Germline V gene sequence: CDR1 SGHAT, CDR2 FQNNGV. The CDR3 nucleotides are TGTGCCAGCAGCTCGCTTCGACAGGGGGCTATCGGGGAGCTGTTTTTT. Its translation: CASSSLRQGAIGELFF.

The chain has TRBV9 and TRBJ1-2, with TRBD1 identical over 7 bases. V was pared by 4 bases and J by 7 bases, with 4 bases of the junction left unmatched. The CDR3 is 12 residues long. Germline values: CDR1 SGDLS, CDR2 YYNGEE. The CDR3: CASSSTGSGYTF. CDR3 coding DNA: TGTGCCAGCAGCTCGACAGGGTCTGGCTACACCTTC.

The gene calls are TRBV3-1 and TRBJ1-6, with D hard to call. The CDR3 contains 16 residues. Germline CDR1 reads LGHDT; CDR2 reads YNNKEL (reference sequence). V gave up 0 bases and J gave up 5 bases, with 11 bases separating them. The CDR3 DNA follows: TGTGCCAGCAGCCAAGATCAAGGGTCCCATAATTCACCCCTCCACTTT. It specifies CASSQDQGSHNSPLHF. The variable domain in full, completed from reference TRBV3-1 and TRBJ1-6, reads DTAVSQTPKYLVTQMGNDKSIKCEQNLGHDTMYWYKQDSKKFLKIMFSYNNKELIINETVPNRFSPKSPDKAHLNLHINSLELGDSAVYFCASSQDQGSHNSPLHFGNGTRLTVT.

A single count supports this clonotype. V usage is TRBV6-2 or TRBV6-3 and J usage is TRBJ2-3; D is possibly TRBD1 or TRBD2 (6 bases each). CDR1 is MNHEY, CDR2 SVGEGT, per germline. The germline V and J ends were trimmed by 2 bases and 0 bases, with 15 bases remaining between them. The CDR3 is 17 residues long. The CDR3 here is CASSYEATGRSTDTQYF. CDR3 sequence (DNA): TGTGCCAGCAGTTACGAGGCCACAGGGAGGAGCACAGATACGCAGTATTTT.

The CDR3, as DNA: TGTGCCAGCAGCTGGGGACAAATGAACACTGAAGCTTTCTTT. Translation gives CASSWGQMNTEAFF. The chain is built from TRBV7-2 and TRBJ1-1; weak D call: TRBD1 (6 bases). Trimming stripped 4 bases from V and 0 bases from J, with 9 bases between. The CDR3 length is 14 residues. The germline CDR1 and CDR2 sequences are SGHTA and FQGNSA.

The chain links TRBV7-9 to TRBJ2-7, with unresolved D. The germline V gene encodes CDR1 SEHNR and CDR2 FQNEAQ (reference sequence). V lost 1 base and J lost 4, with 11 bases in between. This CDR3 has 14 amino acids. CDR3 in DNA: TGTGCCAGCAGCTTAGATAGCCTCTATTACGAGCAGTACTTC. It encodes CASSLDSLYYEQYF.

The rearrangement uses TRBV5-1 and TRBJ1-4; D remains ambiguous. The CDR3 runs 14 residues. V lost 2 bases and J 5 bases, leaving 10 bases between the germline ends. Germline CDR1 SGHRS, CDR2 YFSETQ. The DNA of the CDR3 is TGCGCCAGCAGCTTTGGTCAACCGAATGAAAAACTGTTTTTT. It translates to CASSFGQPNEKLFF.

The chain carries TRBV12-3 or TRBV12-4 and TRBJ2-5; 10 nucleotides agree with TRBD2. This CDR3 is built from 15 residues. V shed 6 bases and J 4 bases; nucleotides not matched to a gene: 8. The CDR3 coding sequence is TGTGCCAGCAGCCCTAGCGGGGGCGGGGGAGAGACCCAGTACTTC. As protein: CASSPSGGGGETQYF.

This clonotype was counted a few times. The V call is TRBV20-1, the J call TRBJ2-4; maybe TRBD1 (5 bases). This CDR3 contains 14 residues. Germline V gene sequence: CDR1 DFQATT, CDR2 SNEGSKA (reference sequence). The ends were cut back, 3 bases at V and 0 bases at J, with 9 bases in the middle. The CDR3 region has the DNA TGCAGTGCTAGGACAGAGATAGCCAAAAACATTCAGTACTTC. The encoded protein is CSARTEIAKNIQYF.

The chain employs TRBV5-1 and TRBJ2-3; no clear D gene. The CDR3 has 12 residues. Looked up from germline, CDR1 is SGHRS and CDR2 is YFSETQ. V gave up 4 bases and J gave up 0 bases, with 3 bases separating them. The CDR3: CASSTSTDTQYF. In DNA, the CDR3 is TGCGCCAGCAGCACAAGCACAGATACGCAGTATTTT.

The chain has TRBV30 and TRBJ2-5; D ambiguous. Trimming stripped 0 bases from V and 5 bases from J, with 4 bases between. This CDR3 contains 11 residues. CDR1 GTSNPN and CDR2 SVGIG come from the germline V gene (reference sequence). CDR3 in amino acids: CAWSVLETQYF. The CDR3 DNA is TGTGCCTGGAGTGTACTGGAGACCCAGTACTTC.